One T cell receptor (beta chain) is described in this entry. One end of the junction fails to match germline, which may point to a read error. CDR1 and CDR2 (germline): SNHLY, FYNNEI. The CDR3 sequence is 14 residues long. These data come from a study of blood T cell repertoires in COVID-19. About the research overall: Sites across the United States, Italy and Spain contributed samples from acute and convalescent COVID-19. T cells, B-cell-depleted T cells, or PBMCs supplied cDNA or gDNA.

Authors' analysis steps: Nucleated cell number was recorded as an estimate derived from reference gene primer amplification. Here immunoSEQ multiplex PCR was the method, and the copy in TCRdb shows in-frame clones only, minus some. The D gene and trimming were derived from the DNA, and the V and J assignments and clone size from that table. The sample carries fewer than 250,000 clones, around 90% recorded once. The sequencing input was peripheral blood. The genes are TRBV2 and TRBJ1-5; maybe TRBD1 (5 bases). The origin of this receptor is a man aged 55 to 70 with acute or convalescent COVID-19. CDR3 nucleotides: TGTGCCAGCAGCGGTATCGACAGCAATCAACCCCAGCATTTT. Its translation: CASSGIDSNQPQHF. Supplemented by reference TRBV2 and TRBJ1-5, the full variable domain reads EPEVTQTPSHQVTQMGQEVILRCVPISNHLYFYWYRQILGQKVEFLVSFYNNEISEKSEIFDDQFSVERPDGSNFTLKIRSTKLEDSAMYFCASSGIDSNQPQHFGDGTRLSIL.